Listed below are T cell receptor beta chains from one sample, sequenced in a study of blood T cell repertoires in COVID-19. Some clones are missing from TCRdb's copy, which holds only in-frame ones; the method was immunoSEQ multiplex PCR. Found here are 95,000 to 150,000 clones, about 83% of them singletons; the top ten hold approximately 5%. The sequenced sample consisted of peripheral blood. These receptors were obtained from a human donor in a cohort sampled during active COVID-19. The CDR3 runs from the conserved cysteine through the conserved F or W. D genes are given only for firm matches. Size tells how often a clone was seen (once, few, many) or the class of an expanded clone, and some rows leave it out.

clone size	J gene	D gene	CDR3 length	V gene	CDR3 DNA	CDR3 protein
NA	TRBJ2-3	NA	13	TRBV4-1	TGCGCCAGCAGCCGCCGGGACACAGATACGCAGTATTTT	CASSRRDTDTQYF
NA	TRBJ2-7	TRBD1	16	TRBV6-5	TGTGCCAGCAGTTACTCGCTAGGGACAGGAAACTACGAGCAGTACTTC	CASSYSLGTGNYEQYF
NA	TRBJ2-5	TRBD2	13	TRBV12-3/TRBV12-4	TGTGCCAGTGGACTAGCGGGAGGTGGGGCCCAGTACTTC	CASGLAGGGAQYF
NA	TRBJ2-7	TRBD1	14	TRBV27	TGTGCCAGCAGAAGACAGGGTTTAGCCTACGAGCAGTACTTC	CASRRQGLAYEQYF
few	TRBJ2-1	TRBD2	14	TRBV5-1	TGCGCCAGCAGGGGGGGACTAGTTCGCAATGAGCAGTTCTTC	CASRGGLVRNEQFF
once	TRBJ2-2	NA	16	TRBV6-7	TGTGCCAGCAGTTATCCGCGGGCGATGAACACCGGGGAGCTGTTTTTT	CASSYPRAMNTGELFF
NA	TRBJ1-6	NA	15	TRBV9	TGTGCCAGCAGCGAGGGGGTCGCAGGCAATTCACCCCTCCACTTT	CASSEGVAGNSPLHF
NA	TRBJ2-3	NA	15	TRBV5-1	TGCGCCAGCACTATCTCGGGAGTGAGCACAGATACGCAGTATTTT	CASTISGVSTDTQYF
NA	TRBJ2-6	NA	19	TRBV5-1	TGCGCCAGCAGCTTGGACAGGGCCATCCGTATATCTGGGGCCAACGTCCTGACTTTC	CASSLDRAIRISGANVLTF
NA	TRBJ2-1	TRBD1	20	TRBV14	TGTGCCAGCAGCCTTCGGACAGGGGGCTTTTGGTCGAGCTCCTACAATGAGCAGTTCTTC	CASSLRTGGFWSSSYNEQFF
NA	TRBJ1-3	TRBD1	15	TRBV7-9	TGTGCCAGCAGCCAGGACAGGGCTTCGGGAAACACCATATATTTT	CASSQDRASGNTIYF
NA	TRBJ2-1	TRBD2	16	TRBV2	TGTGCCAGCACCGAGGGTAGCGGGAGGGGCCACAATGAGCAGTTCTTC	CASTEGSGRGHNEQFF
once	TRBJ2-7	NA	12	TRBV6-6	TGTGCCAGCAGTTCCATCTCCTACGAGCAGTACTTC	CASSSISYEQYF
NA	TRBJ1-3	TRBD1	14	TRBV6-5	TGTGCCAGCCAGGGGGATTACTCTGGAAACACCATATATTTT	CASQGDYSGNTIYF
NA	TRBJ1-6	NA	16	TRBV19	TGTGCCAGTAGTCTCGACAGGAGCTCCTATAATTCACCCCTCCACTTT	CASSLDRSSYNSPLHF
few	TRBJ2-7	NA	12	TRBV5-1	TGCGCCAGCAGCCCGAACACCTACGAGCAGTACTTC	CASSPNTYEQYF
NA	TRBJ1-5	NA	14	TRBV19	TGTGCCAGTAGTATTACGGGGAGCCATCAGCCCCAGCATTTT	CASSITGSHQPQHF
NA	TRBJ1-3	TRBD1	14	TRBV25-1	TGTGCCAGCAGTGCAGGGGGAGCGGGAAACACCATATATTTT	CASSAGGAGNTIYF
NA	TRBJ1-1	NA	15	TRBV2	TGTGCCAGCAGCGGAACGGCCCGTGGGAGGACTGAAGCTTTCTTT	CASSGTARGRTEAFF
NA	TRBJ2-3	NA	16	TRBV4-1	TGCGCCAGCAGCCAAGATACGGGACTTAACACAGATACGCAGTATTTT	CASSQDTGLNTDTQYF
NA	TRBJ1-1	NA	15	TRBV4-1	TGCGCCAGCAGCCAAGAATACAGGATGAACACTGAAGCTTTCTTT	CASSQEYRMNTEAFF
NA	TRBJ1-4	NA	11	TRBV2	TGTGCCAGCATCGGTCCGGAAAAACTGTTTTTT	CASIGPEKLFF